This T cell receptor beta chain was captured in a study of T cell responses to AZD1222 COVID-19 vaccine (dated by TCRdb to the early 2020s). Broadly, across the study: AZD1222 recipients given second doses at about 4 weeks or at about 12 weeks were pooled, since spike-specific TCR depth and breadth were not found to differ between the two schedules. TCR sequencing was performed for roughly 250 trial participants, of whom roughly 200 were given two doses of AZD1222 and 26 were given two doses of MenACWY control vaccine. Enrollment into the trials was organized by age into subgroups of 18-55, 56-69 and 70-plus years, and those subgroups contained around 150, 28 and 57 TCR-sequenced participants, respectively. Study-wide conclusions, independent of this receptor: Most participants were white British and females outnumbered males, and the authors suggested that clonal diversity may have been underestimated. Only a handful of AZD1222 recipients were SARS-CoV-2 seropositive at baseline, limiting conclusions about previously exposed vaccinees. Reportedly, almost half of the unique spike-specific TCRs recognized epitopes lying outside the regions that are mutated in the B.1.351 and B.1.1.7 variants. The vaccine-associated CD4 TCRs covered the entire spike protein, and the dominant responses fell in regions 160-218 and 743-854. No day 14 peak-response samples were available, so repertoires were characterized only after the peak T cell response. The 56-69-year group was small, and its depth increase did not reach significance, likely because of low power. After two AZD1222 doses, spike-specific TCR breadth and depth were significantly higher than at day 0 and than in MenACWY recipients.

Comments on this clone: The target of this receptor is not known. No base quality values were provided; no much bigger clone lies one nucleotide off.

CDR1 and CDR2, looked up from the germline V gene (reference sequence), are MNHEY and SMNVEV. Relative to germline, V is 3 bases shorter and J is 3 bases shorter, with 6 bases between their ends. Inclusive of the bounding cysteine and phenylalanine, the CDR3 is 14 residues long. This entry keeps only the CDR3 DNA: 42 bases, framed from base 1. The CDR3 regions of human TCRbeta chains were analyzed by immunosequencing. The study's processing was this. Repertoire TCRs were matched against a reference library of SARS-CoV-2-specific TCRs generated with the MIRA antigen-specificity platform. Breadth meant the fraction of unique TCRs that were SARS-CoV-2-associated, whereas depth meant the fraction of total T cells that were SARS-CoV-2-associated. Using the MIRA data, every spike-specific TCR was mapped to the spike region that the TCR reacted to and assigned to either a CD4 or a CD8 class. Log10-transformed breadth and depth values were compared by one-way ANOVA with Sidak's multiple comparisons tests. Drawn from immuneACCESS, this table holds only the in-frame rearrangements with V and J called that TCRdb kept. Clones are partly lost; checked studies trace under half to an unresolved V gene and leave the rest unexplained. V and J calls plus clone size are reproduced from that table; the DNA served to infer D and trimming. The sample has some 100,000 clones on record, around 87% of them singletons. The ten largest clones capture approximately 16% of the sample.

The sample's time point, from its label and the paper: baseline before first vaccination. The vaccinee samples were drawn from two UK trials, COV001 and COV002, one of which was a single-blind randomized controlled phase 2/3 trial testing AZD1222 (ChAdOx1 nCoV-19) in healthy adults. For TCRbeta chain sequencing, PBMC samples from trial participants were taken at day 0 and at day 28 after the second dose. The sequence joins TRBV27 to TRBJ2-6; no D segment can be confidently identified. This TCR was recovered from an adult in good health. The sequenced sample was peripheral blood, obtained on day 0 of AZD1222 vaccination. The bases are TGTGCCAGCAGTTTTCTGCATGGGGCCAACGTCCTGACTTTC. Its translation is CASSFLHGANVLTF.